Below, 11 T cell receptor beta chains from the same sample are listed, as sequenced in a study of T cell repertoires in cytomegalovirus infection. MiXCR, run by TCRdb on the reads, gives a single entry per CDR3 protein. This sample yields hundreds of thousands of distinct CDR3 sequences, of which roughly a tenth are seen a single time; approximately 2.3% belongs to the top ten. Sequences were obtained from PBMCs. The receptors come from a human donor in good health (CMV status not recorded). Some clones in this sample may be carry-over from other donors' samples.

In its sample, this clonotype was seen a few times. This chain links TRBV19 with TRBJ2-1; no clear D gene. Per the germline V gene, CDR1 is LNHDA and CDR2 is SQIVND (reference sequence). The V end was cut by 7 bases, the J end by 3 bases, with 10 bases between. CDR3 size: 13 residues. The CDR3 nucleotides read TGTGCCAGTAAAGTCCTGGGCTACAATGAGCAGTTCTTC. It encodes CASKVLGYNEQFF. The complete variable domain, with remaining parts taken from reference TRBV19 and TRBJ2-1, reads DGGITQSPKYLFRKEGQNVTLSCEQNLNHDAMYWYRQDPGQGLRLIYYSQIVNDFQKGDIAEGYSVSREKKESFPLTVTSAQKNPTAFYLCASKVLGYNEQFFGPGTRLTVL.

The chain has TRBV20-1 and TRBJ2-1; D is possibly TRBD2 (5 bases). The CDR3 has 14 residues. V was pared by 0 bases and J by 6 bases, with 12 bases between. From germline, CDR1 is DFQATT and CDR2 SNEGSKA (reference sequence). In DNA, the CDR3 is TGCAGTGCTAGAGATGATAGGACTGGCAATGAGCAGTTCTTC. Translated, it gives CSARDDRTGNEQFF.

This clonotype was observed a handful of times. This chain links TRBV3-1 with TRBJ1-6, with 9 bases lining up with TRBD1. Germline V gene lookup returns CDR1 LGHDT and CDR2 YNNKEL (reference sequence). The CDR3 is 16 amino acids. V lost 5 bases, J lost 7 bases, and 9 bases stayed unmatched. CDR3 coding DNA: TGTGCCAGCAGCACCCGCTCGACAGGGGGAAATTCACCCCTCCACTTT. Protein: CASSTRSTGGNSPLHF. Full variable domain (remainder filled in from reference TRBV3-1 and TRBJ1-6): DTAVSQTPKYLVTQMGNDKSIKCEQNLGHDTMYWYKQDSKKFLKIMFSYNNKELIINETVPNRFSPKSPDKAHLNLHINSLELGDSAVYFCASSTRSTGGNSPLHFGNGTRLTVT.

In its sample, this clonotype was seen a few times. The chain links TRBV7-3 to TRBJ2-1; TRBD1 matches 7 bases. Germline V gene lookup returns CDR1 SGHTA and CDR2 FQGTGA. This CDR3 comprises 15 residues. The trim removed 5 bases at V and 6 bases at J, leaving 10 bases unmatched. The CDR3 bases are TGTGCCAGCAGCGTACAGGGGACAAACCCCAATGAGCAGTTCTTC. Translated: CASSVQGTNPNEQFF. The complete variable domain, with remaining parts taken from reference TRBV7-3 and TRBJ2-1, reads GAGVSQTPSNKVTEKGKYVELRCDPISGHTALYWYRQSLGQGPEFLIYFQGTGAADDSGLPNDRFFAVRPEGSVSTLKIQRTERGDSAVYLCASSVQGTNPNEQFFGPGTRLTVL.

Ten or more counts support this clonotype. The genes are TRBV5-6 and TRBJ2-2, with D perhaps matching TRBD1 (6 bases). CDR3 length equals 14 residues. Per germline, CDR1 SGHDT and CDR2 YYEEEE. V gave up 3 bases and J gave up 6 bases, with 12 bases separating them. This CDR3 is CASSSRTESGELFF. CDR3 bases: TGTGCCAGCAGCTCCCGGACAGAATCCGGGGAGCTGTTTTTT.

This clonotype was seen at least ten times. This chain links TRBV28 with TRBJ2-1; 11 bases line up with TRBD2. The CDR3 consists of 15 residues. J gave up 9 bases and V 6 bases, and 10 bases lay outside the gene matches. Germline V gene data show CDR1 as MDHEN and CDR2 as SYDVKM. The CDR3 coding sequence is TGTGCCAGCAGATTTAGCGGGGGGGCCGGGAGTGAGCAGTTCTTC. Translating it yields CASRFSGGAGSEQFF.

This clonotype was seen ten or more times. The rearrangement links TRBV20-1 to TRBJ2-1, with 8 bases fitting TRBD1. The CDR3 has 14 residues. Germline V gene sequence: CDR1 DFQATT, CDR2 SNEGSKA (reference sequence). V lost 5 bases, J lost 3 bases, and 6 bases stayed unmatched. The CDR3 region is CSASPTGGYNEQFF. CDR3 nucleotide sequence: TGCAGTGCTTCTCCTACAGGGGGCTACAATGAGCAGTTCTTC.

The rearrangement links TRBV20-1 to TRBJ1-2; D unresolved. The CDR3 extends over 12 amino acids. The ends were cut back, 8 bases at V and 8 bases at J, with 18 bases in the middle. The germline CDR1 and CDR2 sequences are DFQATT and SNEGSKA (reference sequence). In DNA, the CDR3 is TGCAGTCCCTTTGATAGCACCCGGGGCTACACCTTC. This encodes CSPFDSTRGYTF.

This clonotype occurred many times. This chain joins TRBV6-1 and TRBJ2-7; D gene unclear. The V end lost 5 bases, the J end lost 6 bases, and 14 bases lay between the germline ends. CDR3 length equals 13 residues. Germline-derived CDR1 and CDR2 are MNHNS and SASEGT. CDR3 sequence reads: CASSHRAGGEQYV. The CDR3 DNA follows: TGTGCCAGCAGTCACCGGGCCGGCGGCGAGCAGTACGTC.

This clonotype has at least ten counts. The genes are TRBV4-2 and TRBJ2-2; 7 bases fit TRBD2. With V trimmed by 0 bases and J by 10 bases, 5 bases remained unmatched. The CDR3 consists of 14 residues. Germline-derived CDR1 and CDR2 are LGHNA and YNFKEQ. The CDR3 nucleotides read TGTGCCAGCAGCCAAGATGGCGGGGGAGAGGAGCTGTTTTTT. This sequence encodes CASSQDGGGEELFF.

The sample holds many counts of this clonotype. The CDR3 protein is CASSQRAGAEDTQYF. CDR3 in DNA: TGTGCCAGCAGCCAAAGGGCGGGGGCTGAGGATACGCAGTATTTT. The rearrangement joins TRBV7-2 to TRBJ2-3, with D possibly TRBD2 on 7 matching bases. Germline V CDR1 and CDR2: SGHTA, FQGNSA. Trimming cost V 5 bases and J 6 bases, with 18 bases left between them. The CDR3 totals 15 residues.